This passage covers 21 T cell receptor beta chains from one sample sequenced in a study of blood T cells in healthy people across ages. For the second PCR, which ran for about 6 to 11 cycles, a sample-barcoded 5' primer and a J-beta primer mix were used. TCRdb re-analysed the 5' RACE reads in MiXCR, keeping a single row per CDR3 protein. The table records hundreds of thousands of distinct CDR3 sequences, around 45% of them present only once. Material for sequencing was blood. The origin of the receptors is a man between 60 and 75 years old in good health.

This clonotype has just a few counts. The chain has TRBV29-1 and TRBJ1-4, with TRBD1 matching over 8 bases. Unmatched junction bases numbered 7, after V lost 7 bases and J lost 6 bases. The germline CDR1 and CDR2 sequences are SQVTM and ANQGSEA. The CDR3 has 13 amino acids. This chain's CDR3 is CSALDREDEKLFF. The DNA for the CDR3 is TGCAGCGCATTGGACAGGGAAGATGAAAAACTGTTTTTT.

On this clonotype itself: One junction end does not reproduce the germline sequence, and a read error may be involved. The chain employs TRBV6-6 and TRBJ2-1, with TRBD1 identical over 9 bases. This CDR3 region has 15 residues. Per germline, CDR1 MNHNY and CDR2 SVGAGI (reference sequence). DNA of the CDR3: TGTGCCAGCAGGCCCGGGACAGGGTCGGGCAATAAGCAGTTCTTC. It specifies CASRPGTGSGNKQFF.

This clonotype has just a few counts. This chain links TRBV7-8 with TRBJ1-4; no clear D. There are 14 residues in the CDR3. The V gene lost 1 base and the J gene lost 7 bases, with 10 bases spanning the gap. Germline CDR1 SGHVS, CDR2 FQNEAQ. DNA for the CDR3: TGTGCCAGCAGCTTAGGCCGCCGGAGTGAAAAACTGTTTTTT. Translating it yields CASSLGRRSEKLFF. Full variable domain (missing parts from reference TRBV7-8 and TRBJ1-4): GAGVSQSPRYKVAKRGQDVALRCDPISGHVSLFWYQQALGQGPEFLTYFQNEAQLDKSGLPSDRFFAERPEGSVSTLKIQRTQQEDSAVYLCASSLGRRSEKLFFGSGTQLSVL.

The V gene is TRBV20-1, the J gene TRBJ2-7, with TRBD1 as a possible D gene (6 bases). The germline V gene has CDR1 DFQATT and CDR2 SNEGSKA (reference sequence). The CDR3 totals 12 residues. V was trimmed by 7 bases and J by 2 bases, leaving 12 bases between them. CDR3 region: CSGQEITYEQYF. As DNA, the CDR3 is TGCAGTGGACAGGAAATCACCTACGAGCAGTACTTC.

This clonotype was seen more than once but under ten times. The V gene is TRBV27, the J gene TRBJ1-2; 12 bases are a match to TRBD1. The CDR3 is 17 residues long. CDR1 and CDR2 (germline): MNHEY, SMNVEV (reference sequence). Trimming cost V 5 bases and J 2 bases; bases outside gene matches: 9. The CDR3 region is CASSPGTGGRTNYGYTF. The CDR3 bases are TGTGCCAGCAGTCCGGGGACAGGGGGCCGCACAAACTATGGCTACACCTTC.

The chain couples TRBV13 to TRBJ2-7, with 9 bases identical to TRBD1. V was clipped by 5 bases and J by 2 bases; unmatched bases: 13. CDR3 length: 17 amino acids. Germline V CDR1 and CDR2: PRHDT, FYEKMQ (reference sequence). The CDR3 spells CASSLRATGGSTYEQYF. DNA for the CDR3: TGTGCCAGCAGCCTGCGGGCGACAGGGGGATCGACCTACGAGCAGTACTTC.

A remark on this clonotype: A read error may account for a junction end that differs from germline. This sequence joins TRBV20-1 and TRBJ1-2; D perhaps matches TRBD1 (6 bases). Germline V gives CDR1 DFQATT, CDR2 SNEGSKA (reference sequence). The CDR3 has 13 amino acids. The CDR3 bases are TGCGGTGCTAGTTCCCAGGGGAACTATGGCTACACCTTC. The encoded protein is CGASSQGNYGYTF.

V is TRBV7-2 and J is TRBJ2-3, with 13 bases identical to TRBD2. Germline CDR1 is SGHTA and CDR2 is FQGNSA. CDR3 length equals 18 residues. J was trimmed by 2 bases and V by 5 bases; bases with no gene match: 10. Written as DNA, the CDR3 is TGTGCCAGCAGCACTGGGACTAGCGGGGCCCTCTACACAGATACGCAGTATTTT. The encoded protein is CASSTGTSGALYTDTQYF.

There are a few counts of this clonotype. V and J are TRBV12-3 or TRBV12-4 and TRBJ2-5, with TRBD1 identical over 11 bases. The CDR3 totals 15 residues. Trimming removed 5 bases from V and 4 bases from J; junction bases left unmatched: 6. CDR3 loop: CASSPTGTGGETQYF. The CDR3 DNA sequence: TGTGCCAGCAGTCCCACTGGGACAGGGGGAGAGACCCAGTACTTC.

J is TRBJ2-7 and V is TRBV7-8, with D possibly being TRBD2 (6 bases). CDR1 is SGHVS, CDR2 FQNEAQ, per germline. The CDR3 has 13 amino acids. V lost 6 bases and J 0 bases, leaving 9 bases between the germline ends. In nucleotides, the CDR3 is TGTGCCAGCAGGGGGGGAGACTCCTACGAGCAGTACTTC. It codes for CASRGGDSYEQYF.

The chain uses TRBV9 and TRBJ2-4, with TRBD2 identical over 11 bases. The CDR3 is 14 amino acids. V lost 0 bases, J lost 7 bases, and 0 bases stayed unmatched. From germline, CDR1 is SGDLS and CDR2 YYNGEE. The CDR3 DNA reads TGTGCCAGCAGCGTAGGGACTAGCGGGAACATTCAGTACTTC. Translating gives CASSVGTSGNIQYF.

Concerning this clonotype: No DNA is shown, since the ends of the CDR3 on it are uncertain; the CDR3 is the one TCRdb lists. The CDR3 loop reads CASSYVGPGQGLVGANVLTF. The chain recombines TRBV28 with TRBJ2-6; the DNA was not used to check the table's D call, TRBD1. The CDR3 totals 20 residues, both ends included. Germline-derived CDR1 and CDR2 are MDHEN and SYDVKM.

This chain uses TRBV12-3 or TRBV12-4 with TRBJ1-1; D perhaps matches TRBD1 (5 bases). The V and J ends lost 5 bases and 6 bases respectively, with 16 bases between them. This CDR3 is built from 14 residues. CDR3 DNA: TGTGCCAGCAGTCCGCAGGGTTTTCTCGCTGAAGCTTTCTTT. This sequence encodes CASSPQGFLAEAFF.

The chain carries TRBV20-1 and TRBJ2-5; 9 positions match TRBD2. V was clipped by 1 base and J by 3 bases; unmatched bases: 6. The germline V gene has CDR1 DFQATT and CDR2 SNEGSKA (reference sequence). This CDR3 has 15 residues. CDR3 amino acids: CSARVPSGTKETQYF. The CDR3 DNA follows: TGCAGTGCTAGAGTACCTAGCGGGACTAAAGAGACCCAGTACTTC.

The J gene is TRBJ1-5, the V gene TRBV27; tentatively, D is TRBD1 (5 bases). Between the trimmed V and J ends, which lost 6 bases and 3 bases, there was a span of 15 bases. Germline V gene data show CDR1 as MNHEY and CDR2 as SMNVEV (reference sequence). CDR3 length: 15 residues. The CDR3 nucleotides read TGTGCCAGCAGCCCGGGGCCCTATGCCAATCAGCCCCAGCATTTT. Translating it yields CASSPGPYANQPQHF.

The gene calls are TRBV6-2 or TRBV6-3 and TRBJ1-2; D possibly corresponds to TRBD1 (5 bases). This CDR3 spans 15 amino acids. Trimming pared 5 bases from V and 2 bases from J, leaving 15 bases between. The germline CDR1 and CDR2 sequences are MNHEY and SVGEGT. As DNA, the CDR3 is TGTGCCAGCAGTCAGGGACTACTCCTCAACTATGGCTACACCTTC. It is translated as CASSQGLLLNYGYTF.

This rearrangement joins TRBV12-3 or TRBV12-4 to TRBJ2-7, with a weak D call TRBD2 (6 bases). Gene TRBJ2-5 matches the end of the DNA better, so the J call may be wrong. This CDR3 has 14 residues. Here the CDR3 reads CASRPGTFQETQYF. The CDR3 nucleotides read TGTGCCAGCAGGCCTGGGACTTTCCAAGAGACCCAGTACTTC.

This chain connects TRBV28 to TRBJ1-5; perhaps TRBD1 as D (6 bases). CDR3 size: 16 residues. CDR1 MDHEN and CDR2 SYDVKM come from the germline V gene. V gave up 7 bases and J gave up 2 bases, with 18 bases separating them. This chain's CDR3 is CASKVGGGRGNQPQHF. The CDR3 coding sequence is TGTGCCAGCAAAGTAGGGGGGGGGCGAGGCAATCAGCCCCAGCATTTT.

This chain joins TRBV20-1 and TRBJ2-1; D gene unclear. Deletions cut 0 bases from V and 4 bases from J, with 19 bases between. CDR3 length: 17 amino acids. The V gene's germline CDR1 is DFQATT and CDR2 SNEGSKA (reference sequence). DNA of the CDR3: TGCAGTGCTAGAGACCCAGTAGTTCGCGGCCTTTACAATGAGCAGTTCTTC. It encodes CSARDPVVRGLYNEQFF.

As for this clonotype: At one boundary the junction diverges from the germline segment, which might be a read error. The chain couples TRBV7-2 to TRBJ2-1; D remains unclear. Looked up from germline, CDR1 is SGHTA and CDR2 is FQGNSA. This CDR3 comprises 15 residues. CDR3 DNA sequence: TGTGCCAGCAGCTTAGCCAGGATCTCCGACAATGAGCAGTTCTTC. Protein product: CASSLARISDNEQFF.

The rearrangement joins TRBV6-2 or TRBV6-3 to TRBJ1-5; D may be TRBD1 (5 bases). The germline V gene encodes CDR1 MNHEY and CDR2 SVGEGT. V shed 8 bases and J shed 0 bases, with 14 bases lying between them. The CDR3 spans 15 residues. The CDR3 loop is CASGQIDSSNQPQHF. The CDR3 bases are TGTGCCAGCGGACAAATCGACAGTAGCAATCAGCCCCAGCATTTT.